These 27 T cell receptor beta chains were all obtained from the same sample, sequenced in a study of beta chain features in type 1 diabetes. The study reverse transcribed the entire isolated RNA, so it sequenced expressed TCRB transcripts. Clones were sequenced by immunoSEQ multiplex PCR, and TCRdb holds only the in-frame ones, with some missing. Of about 45,000 clones listed, approximately 72% are singletons. Findings and caveats of the study: People with Type 1 diabetes carried modestly yet significantly shorter TCRB CDR3s in all four CD4+ subsets.

These receptors' antigens are unknown. Sequenced material: Tregs from blood. The receptors were sampled from a woman in her late teens or twenties with type 1 diabetes.

The gene calls are TRBV7-2 and TRBJ1-2; D unclear. The CDR3 has 12 residues. The V gene lost 1 base and the J gene lost 8 bases, with 8 bases spanning the gap. The germline gives CDR1 SGHTA, CDR2 FQGNSA. This CDR3 reads CASSLVYLGYTF. The CDR3 DNA reads as TGTGCCAGCAGCTTAGTATATCTGGGCTACACCTTC. Supplemented by reference TRBV7-2 and TRBJ1-2, the full variable domain reads GAGVSQSPSNKVTEKGKDVELRCDPISGHTALYWYRQSLGQGLEFLIYFQGNSAPDKSGLPSDRFSAERTGGSVSTLTIQRTQQEDSAVYLCASSLVYLGYTFGSGTRLTVV.

V gene TRBV6-5 combines with J gene TRBJ2-7; D perhaps matches TRBD2 (6 bases). Germline V lookup: CDR1 MNHEY, CDR2 SVGAGI. The V gene lost 6 bases and the J gene lost 7 bases, with 19 bases spanning the gap. The CDR3 runs 14 residues. The CDR3 loop reads CASRPIAGGWEQYF. In nucleotides, the CDR3 is TGTGCCAGCAGGCCTATAGCCGGAGGGTGGGAGCAGTACTTC.

CDR3 coding DNA: TGTGCCAGCAGCTGGGGACAGGGGGTGGATACGCAGTATTTT. Its protein is CASSWGQGVDTQYF. V gene TRBV7-9 combines with J gene TRBJ2-3, with 11 bases aligning to TRBD1. Trimming took 4 bases from V and 6 from J; bases not matched to a gene: 3. Per the germline V gene, CDR1 is SEHNR and CDR2 is FQNEAQ (reference sequence). The CDR3 contains 14 residues.

The rearrangement links TRBV7-9 to TRBJ1-1; D possibly corresponds to TRBD1 (6 bases). With 4 bases removed from V and 0 bases from J, the gap between germline ends came to 12 bases. The CDR3 has 15 residues. Germline V gives CDR1 SEHNR, CDR2 FQNEAQ (reference sequence). DNA of the CDR3: TGTGCCAGCAGCTCTACGGGACACTTGAACACTGAAGCTTTCTTT. As protein: CASSSTGHLNTEAFF.

This clone has more than one count but fewer than ten. The J gene is TRBJ2-3, the V gene TRBV19; D is possibly TRBD2 (5 bases). This CDR3 contains 14 residues. Germline V gene lookup returns CDR1 LNHDA and CDR2 SQIVND (reference sequence). V dropped 6 bases and J dropped 1 base, with 11 bases sitting between them. This chain's CDR3 is CASRAAGGTDTQYF. In nucleotides, the CDR3 is TGTGCCAGTAGAGCCGCGGGCGGCACAGATACGCAGTATTTT.

V and J are TRBV5-1 and TRBJ2-7; D is perhaps TRBD1 (6 bases). Trimming cost V 0 bases and J 2 bases, with 9 bases left between them. Germline CDR1 and CDR2: SGHRS and YFSETQ. This CDR3 spans 14 amino acids. CDR3 loop: CASSLVTGPYEQYF. The CDR3 DNA follows: TGCGCCAGCAGCTTGGTTACAGGGCCCTACGAGCAGTACTTC.

The chain employs TRBV27 and TRBJ2-5, with 7 bases aligning to TRBD1. CDR3 length: 15 amino acids. The trim removed 6 bases at V and 3 bases at J, leaving 10 bases unmatched. Germline V CDR1 and CDR2: MNHEY, SMNVEV (reference sequence). The CDR3 is CASSRRGLPKETQYF. CDR3 nucleotides: TGTGCCAGCAGCCGCAGGGGGTTGCCCAAAGAGACCCAGTACTTC.

The chain is built from TRBV20-1 and TRBJ2-1; the D is unclear. V was trimmed by 5 bases and J by 10 bases, leaving 9 bases between them. Germline V CDR1 and CDR2: DFQATT, SNEGSKA (reference sequence). CDR3 size: 10 residues. The CDR3 sequence: CSAYLREQFF. Written as DNA, the CDR3 is TGCAGTGCTTACCTAAGAGAGCAGTTCTTC.

The chain recombines TRBV5-1 with TRBJ1-3, with 9 bases that match TRBD1. The CDR3 covers 15 residues. Germline trimming cut 4 bases from V and 3 bases from J; bases unmatched to any gene: 5. Per germline, CDR1 SGHRS and CDR2 YFSETQ. For the CDR3, the DNA is TGCGCCAGCAGCCCCGGGACAGGGTTTGGAAACACCATATATTTT. Protein sequence: CASSPGTGFGNTIYF.

The genes are TRBV6-5 and TRBJ2-3; D gene ambiguous. The germline V and J ends were trimmed by 3 bases and 5 bases, with 9 bases remaining between them. This CDR3 is 13 amino acids long. The germline V gene encodes CDR1 MNHEY and CDR2 SVGAGI. This CDR3 reads CASSYLAGDTQYF. Written as DNA, the CDR3 is TGTGCCAGCAGTTATTTGGCTGGAGATACGCAGTATTTT.

The J gene is TRBJ2-1, the V gene TRBV29-1; 11 nucleotides match TRBD2. V gave up 6 bases and J gave up 7 bases; unmatched junction bases: 2. Germline V CDR1 and CDR2: SQVTM, ANQGSEA. The CDR3 extends over 12 amino acids. The CDR3, as DNA: TGCAGCGTCGGGACTAGCGGAAATGAGCAGTTCTTC. This gives the protein CSVGTSGNEQFF.

The gene calls are TRBV6-6 and TRBJ1-3; D unclear. With 2 bases removed from V and 4 bases from J, the gap between germline ends came to 9 bases. The CDR3 consists of 14 residues. Germline V lookup: CDR1 MNHNY, CDR2 SVGAGI (reference sequence). For the CDR3, the DNA is TGTGCCAGCAGTTACGGGAGGGCAGGAAACACCATATATTTT. This codes for CASSYGRAGNTIYF.

The CDR3 bases are TGTGCCTGGAGTGTCCAAACAGGGAAGGGTGGCTACACCTTC. Translating it yields CAWSVQTGKGGYTF. The chain links TRBV30 to TRBJ1-2, with D possibly matching TRBD1 (6 bases). Trimming removed 0 bases at V and 7 bases at J, with 15 bases between. There are 14 residues in the CDR3. Germline CDR1 and CDR2: GTSNPN and SVGIG (reference sequence).

This sequence joins TRBV6-6 and TRBJ1-2; 7 nucleotides agree with TRBD1. Germline CDR1 is MNHNY and CDR2 is SVGAGI (reference sequence). This CDR3 region has 12 residues. Losses at the gene ends were 10 bases for V and 4 bases for J; bases not matched to a gene: 6. The CDR3 region has the DNA TGTGCCACCCAAGGGGGCCTCTATGGCTACACCTTC. Protein sequence: CATQGGLYGYTF.

V is TRBV9 and J is TRBJ2-1; 12 bases line up with TRBD2. J was trimmed by 7 bases and V by 2 bases; bases with no gene match: 13. The length of the CDR3 is 18 residues. Germline CDR1 and CDR2: SGDLS and YYNGEE. DNA of the CDR3: TGTGCCAGCAGCGTGGAGACTAGCGGGAGTTGGGTGTTGAATGAGCAGTTCTTC. Its protein product is CASSVETSGSWVLNEQFF.

The chain has TRBV5-1 and TRBJ1-1; D is possibly TRBD1 (6 bases). The CDR3 runs to 13 residues. V was shortened by 2 bases and J by 9 bases, with 14 bases between the two germline ends. Germline assignment: CDR1 SGHRS and CDR2 YFSETQ. The CDR3 sequence: CASSLQGPDQAFF. CDR3 in DNA: TGCGCCAGCAGCTTACAGGGTCCGGATCAAGCTTTCTTT.

The CDR3 loop reads CSAERGSWTGTEAFF. CDR3 sequence (DNA): TGCAGCGCAGAACGGGGTTCCTGGACGGGCACTGAAGCTTTCTTT. V is TRBV29-1 and J is TRBJ1-1; no reliable D call. The CDR3 spans 15 residues. Germline loops: CDR1 SQVTM, CDR2 ANQGSEA. With 7 bases removed from V and 4 bases from J, the gap between germline ends came to 22 bases.

The chain links TRBV30 to TRBJ2-3; 11 bases line up with TRBD2. J was trimmed by 2 bases and V by 2 bases; bases with no gene match: 6. Germline assignment: CDR1 GTSNPN and CDR2 SVGIG (reference sequence). This CDR3 comprises 16 residues. The CDR3 bases are TGTGCCTGGAGTCGGGGGACTAGCGGTTTCACAGATACGCAGTATTTT. This codes for CAWSRGTSGFTDTQYF.

V is TRBV19 and J is TRBJ2-7, with D possibly being TRBD1 (5 bases). The CDR3 runs 19 residues. The V and J ends lost 5 bases and 2 bases respectively, with 28 bases between them. CDR1 and CDR2 (germline): LNHDA, SQIVND (reference sequence). The CDR3 sequence is CASSASGFHRRSVTYEQYF. The CDR3 DNA follows: TGTGCCAGTAGTGCCTCAGGGTTCCACCGGCGGAGCGTTACCTACGAGCAGTACTTC. The full variable domain, rest sourced from reference TRBV19 and TRBJ2-7, is DGGITQSPKYLFRKEGQNVTLSCEQNLNHDAMYWYRQDPGQGLRLIYYSQIVNDFQKGDIAEGYSVSREKKESFPLTVTSAQKNPTAFYLCASSASGFHRRSVTYEQYFGPGTRLTVT.

The chain carries TRBV7-9 and TRBJ2-7; TRBD1 is a possible D gene (5 bases). This CDR3 is built from 12 residues. V lost 2 bases, J lost 6 bases, and 8 bases lay in between. The germline V gene has CDR1 SEHNR and CDR2 FQNEAQ (reference sequence). Here the CDR3 DNA reads TGTGCCAGCAGCTTACAGGGTTCCGAGCAGTACTTC. Its protein product is CASSLQGSEQYF.

This clone was seen just once. The chain has TRBV7-2 and TRBJ2-2, with 8 nucleotides matching TRBD1. Losses at the gene ends were 1 base for V and 4 bases for J; bases not matched to a gene: 8. The CDR3 sequence is 17 residues long. In germline, CDR1 is SGHTA, CDR2 FQGNSA. The CDR3 sequence is CASSLVQGAGGTGELFF. CDR3 nucleotide sequence: TGTGCCAGCAGCTTAGTGCAGGGGGCAGGGGGCACCGGGGAGCTGTTTTTT.

This clone was seen more than once but under ten times. The rearrangement links TRBV30 to TRBJ2-3; D possibly corresponds to TRBD1 (6 bases). The CDR3 runs 15 residues. In germline, CDR1 is GTSNPN, CDR2 SVGIG (reference sequence). V dropped 4 bases and J dropped 2 bases, with 16 bases sitting between them. CDR3 sequence reads: CAWIPGHATTDTQYF. The CDR3 DNA follows: TGTGCCTGGATCCCGGGACACGCGACCACAGATACGCAGTATTTT.

The V and J genes are TRBV7-2 and TRBJ2-1; unclear D gene. The V end was cut by 1 base, the J end by 6 bases, with 13 bases between. This CDR3 is 15 amino acids long. CDR1 SGHTA and CDR2 FQGNSA come from the germline V gene. The CDR3 DNA is TGTGCCAGCAGCTTAGTCCTAGAGACCTCCAATGAGCAGTTCTTC. Translation gives CASSLVLETSNEQFF.

The chain uses TRBV7-2 and TRBJ2-5, with a tentative D call TRBD1 (6 bases). The germline V gene has CDR1 SGHTA and CDR2 FQGNSA. The CDR3 spans 12 residues. The ends were cut back, 5 bases at V and 11 bases at J, with 15 bases in the middle. This CDR3 is CASSLRTAVQYF. As DNA, the CDR3 is TGTGCCAGCAGCCTCCGGACAGCGGTGCAGTACTTC.

The V gene is TRBV11-3, the J gene TRBJ2-6; perhaps TRBD1 as D (5 bases). The V and J ends lost 5 bases and 0 bases respectively, with 11 bases between them. The CDR3 spans 16 residues. CDR1 SGHNT and CDR2 YENEEA come from the germline V gene. DNA of the CDR3: TGTGCCAGCAGCCCCAGACAGAACTCTGGGGCCAACGTCCTGACTTTC. It yields the protein CASSPRQNSGANVLTF.

The V call is TRBV6-5, the J call TRBJ2-1; 7 bases match TRBD1. Trimming took 4 bases from V and 0 from J; bases not matched to a gene: 3. This CDR3 contains 15 residues. The germline CDR1 and CDR2 sequences are MNHEY and SVGAGI. The CDR3 protein is CASSLGQLSYNEQFF. For the CDR3, the DNA is TGTGCCAGCAGTTTGGGACAGCTCTCCTACAATGAGCAGTTCTTC.

The chain joins TRBV5-1 to TRBJ2-3; 10 nucleotides line up with TRBD2. The CDR3 extends over 17 amino acids. J gave up 4 bases and V 1 base, and 9 bases lay outside the gene matches. Germline-derived CDR1 and CDR2 are SGHRS and YFSETQ. DNA of the CDR3: TGCGCCAGCAGCTTGACTAGCGGGACCCTGGGATCAGATACGCAGTATTTT. It codes for CASSLTSGTLGSDTQYF.